One T cell receptor beta chain is described in this entry. It has no known antigen specificity. Base quality data are lacking; no much larger clone is found one base away. Library preparation used 5' RACE. Sequencing took place on an Illumina HiSeq 2500. A second PCR of about 6 to 11 cycles was performed with a sample-barcoded 5' primer and a J-beta primer mix. A template-switch 5' adaptor carrying 12 random nucleotides introduced a unique molecular identifier onto each TCR beta cDNA molecule. Each sample yielded at least 3 million CDR3-containing paired-end reads. All of the RNA was converted into first-strand cDNA using the Mint cDNA synthesis kit, with a TRBC-specific oligonucleotide serving as the primer. After uracil-DNA glycosylase treatment, a first 18-cycle PCR used universal primers M1SS and BC2_uni_R on all cDNA. In the original analysis: Each sample was normalized by randomly selecting 1 million high-quality reads, each carrying a distinct molecular identifier. Instead of being binned into consensus sequences, reads that shared molecular identifiers were thrown out. MiTCR, set to a Q25 quality threshold and the strictest error-elimination algorithm, was used for CDR3 identification, clonotype clustering and error correction. A nonparametric unseen species model with Euler transformation was used to estimate lower-bound total TCR beta diversity. The raw public reads went through TCRdb reprocessing: fastp at Q25, MiXCR clone calling, in-frame beta chains kept. CDR3 protein sequences are deduplicated, and each keeps its most common genes and DNA. TCRdb, not the authors, supplied the V and J calls. The sample table lists approximately 780,000 distinct CDR3 sequences, roughly 25% of them with a count of one. Together, the top ten hold less than 3.5% of the sample.

There are 11 amino acids in the CDR3, from cysteine to phenylalanine inclusive. Of the read, only the CDR3 DNA is kept; its 33 bases are in frame from base 1. V is reduced by 7 bases and J by 9 bases, leaving a spacing of 10 bases between them. CDR1 and CDR2 were assigned from the germline V gene as SGHRS and YFSETQ. These data originate in a study of blood T cells in healthy people across ages (dated by TCRdb to 2015 to 2017). About the investigation overall: Template switching captured roughly one uniquely barcoded TCR beta cDNA molecule per two T cells in model experiments. Age-related changes in TCR beta repertoire diversity were measured in the study by deep sequencing normalized with unique cDNA molecular identifiers. The donors were split into four age groups: young (average around 15 years), middle-aged (39), aged (62) and long-lived (about 82). For two donors (one aged 18 to 30 and one aged 80 or older), the study analyzed two additional independent replicas of 1 million unique cDNA reads from the same blood draw. What the work shows at the level of the full study, not this receptor alone: Conclusive comparison of naive and antigen-experienced compartments was prevented by the profiling of bulk unsorted PBMCs. Compared with the aged group, the long-lived group had more naive CD4+ T cells, fewer expanded clones and increased TCR diversity, a pattern suggesting age selection. The percentage of naive T cells measured by flow cytometry correlated strongly with observed TCR beta diversity. Observed TCR beta diversity per million T cells fell roughly linearly with age, and a significant reduction was already apparent by age approximately 41. Estimates of total diversity based on one million sequenced T cells were regarded as lower bounds and as underestimates. The CMV infection status of donors was not known, potentially confounding age-related changes in expanded clonotypes.

The donors were roughly 40 Caucasian individuals from Russia, aged roughly 6 to 90 years, who were systemically healthy. Each donor gave 8 to 10 milliliters of peripheral blood, drawn into EDTA-treated Vacutainer tubes. Ficoll-Paque density-gradient centrifugation was used to isolate PBMCs, with at least 6.5 million per sample. Total RNA, at least 6 micrograms per sample, was extracted from PBMCs with Trizol reagent. For every donor, flow cytometry on a PBMC aliquot measured the percentage of naive CD45RAhigh/CD27high T cells. The same specimen was also included in a second study, on T cells of mothers and their children. The second source states: Nine systemically healthy Caucasian individuals served as donors, namely three mothers together with their six children. cDNA synthesis used all of the extracted RNA, with around 1.4 ug of RNA in each 15 ul reaction. Sample barcodes and 2-4 random nucleotides were added via the M1S primer in the second PCR. More than 8 million TCR beta CDR3 reads were obtained from each mother, and some 3 million reads were obtained from each child. Thymic selection shapes the output of TCR recombination in a similar way in related and unrelated pairs, and inherited differences have a minor effect. Related mother-child pairs always showed normalized repertoire overlap that was slightly higher than in unrelated mother-child pairs, though the difference was never significant. No persistent microchimeric T cell clones were detected, at a sensitivity of around 97 clones per million clonotypes. In the study, deep NGS was used to compare the TCR beta repertoires of mothers and children, and features distinguishing related mother-child pairs from unrelated individuals were sought. Mothers averaged approximately 40 +/- 4 years of age and children averaged roughly 11 +/- 4 years. After adapters were ligated using NEBNext reagents, the libraries underwent 100+100 nt paired-end sequencing on an Illumina HiSeq 2000. Mother and child libraries were prepared a month apart and sequenced in separate runs to prevent cross-contamination. Each donor had between roughly 450,000 and 2,100,000 distinct TCR beta clonotypes identified. Naive TCR beta clonotypes were estimated from low-frequency clonotypes matched to each donor's FACS-determined naive share, without sorting.

The sequenced sample was blood. In this chain, TRBV5-1 is recombined with TRBJ2-2; confidence is insufficient to name the D gene. The origin of this receptor is a boy aged 10-17 years in good health. The DNA sequence is TGCGCCAGCCGAGGAACCAGGGAGCTGTTTTTT. It codes for CASRGTRELFF. Joined to the reference TRBV5-1 and TRBJ2-2 proteins, this CDR3 gives the full variable domain: KAGVTQTPRYLIKTRGQQVTLSCSPISGHRSVSWYQQTPGQGLQFLFEYFSETQRNKGNFPGRFSGRQFSNSRSEMNVSTLELGDSALYLCASRGTRELFFGEGSRLTVL.